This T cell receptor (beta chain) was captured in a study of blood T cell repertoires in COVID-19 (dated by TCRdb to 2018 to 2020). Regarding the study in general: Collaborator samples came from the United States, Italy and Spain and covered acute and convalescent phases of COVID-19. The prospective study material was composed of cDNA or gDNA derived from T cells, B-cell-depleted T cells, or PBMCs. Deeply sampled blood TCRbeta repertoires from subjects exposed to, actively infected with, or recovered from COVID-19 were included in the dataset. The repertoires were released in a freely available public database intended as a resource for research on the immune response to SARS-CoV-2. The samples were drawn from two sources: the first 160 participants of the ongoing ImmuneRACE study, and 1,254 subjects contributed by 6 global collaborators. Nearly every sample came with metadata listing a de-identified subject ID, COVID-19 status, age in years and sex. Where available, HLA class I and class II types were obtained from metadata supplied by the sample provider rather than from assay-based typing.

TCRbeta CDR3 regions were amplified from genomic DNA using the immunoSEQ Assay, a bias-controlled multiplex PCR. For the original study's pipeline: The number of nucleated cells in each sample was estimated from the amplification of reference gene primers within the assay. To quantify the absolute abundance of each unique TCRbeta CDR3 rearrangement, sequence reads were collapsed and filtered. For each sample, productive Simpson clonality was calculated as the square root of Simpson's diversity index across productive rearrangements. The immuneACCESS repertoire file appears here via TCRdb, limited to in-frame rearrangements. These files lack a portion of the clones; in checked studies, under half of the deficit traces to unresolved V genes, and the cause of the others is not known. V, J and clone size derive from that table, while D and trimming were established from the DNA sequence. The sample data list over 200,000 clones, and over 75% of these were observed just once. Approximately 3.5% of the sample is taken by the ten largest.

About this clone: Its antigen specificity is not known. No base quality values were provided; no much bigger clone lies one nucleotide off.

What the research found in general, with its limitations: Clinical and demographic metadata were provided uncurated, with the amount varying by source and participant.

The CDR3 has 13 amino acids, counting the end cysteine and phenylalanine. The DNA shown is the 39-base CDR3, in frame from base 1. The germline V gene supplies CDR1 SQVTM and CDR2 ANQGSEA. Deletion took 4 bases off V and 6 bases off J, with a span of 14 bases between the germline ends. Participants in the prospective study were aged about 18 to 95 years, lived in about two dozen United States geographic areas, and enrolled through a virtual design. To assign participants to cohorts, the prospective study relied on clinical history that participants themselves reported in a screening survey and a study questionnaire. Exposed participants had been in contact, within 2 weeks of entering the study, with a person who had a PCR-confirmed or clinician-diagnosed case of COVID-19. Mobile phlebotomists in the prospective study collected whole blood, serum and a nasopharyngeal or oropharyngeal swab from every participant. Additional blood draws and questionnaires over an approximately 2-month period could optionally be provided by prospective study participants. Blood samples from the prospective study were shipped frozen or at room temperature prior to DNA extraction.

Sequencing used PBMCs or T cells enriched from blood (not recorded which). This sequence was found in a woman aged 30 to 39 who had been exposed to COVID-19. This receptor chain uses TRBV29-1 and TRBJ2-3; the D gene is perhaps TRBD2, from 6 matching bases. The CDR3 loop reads CSVAGVGGDTQYF. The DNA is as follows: TGCAGCGTTGCTGGAGTCGGAGGGGATACGCAGTATTTT.